This entry lists 3 T cell receptor beta chains sequenced from one sample in a study of T cell responses to AZD1222 COVID-19 vaccine. Only in-frame clones appear in the TCRdb table, and some are missing; sequencing was by immunoSEQ multiplex PCR. The sample gives around 120,000 clones, around 94% of which show up once; about 3% is in the top ten. The specimen comprised peripheral blood, sampled on day 0 of AZD1222 vaccination. These receptors came from an adult in good health.

CDR3 DNA sequence: TGTGCCAGCAGCGTAGCCGCGGAGAATTCACCCCTCCACTTT. This translates into CASSVAAENSPLHF. The chain employs TRBV9 and TRBJ1-6; the D is unclear. The CDR3 is 14 amino acids. The germline gives CDR1 SGDLS, CDR2 YYNGEE. With 0 bases removed from V and 7 bases from J, the gap between germline ends came to 8 bases.

The count of this clone is one. V usage is TRBV2 and J usage is TRBJ2-1, with a possible D match to TRBD2 (5 bases). The germline gives CDR1 SNHLY, CDR2 FYNNEI. The CDR3 totals 12 residues. Trimming took off 7 bases at V and 5 bases at J, with 9 bases between the two ends. CDR3 DNA: TGTGCCAGCATCCCCGGGAACAATGAGCAGTTCTTC. This translates into CASIPGNNEQFF.

This chain links TRBV9 with TRBJ2-1; TRBD1 agrees at 10 bases. Trimming at V came to 2 bases and at J to 7 bases, leaving 6 bases not matched to a gene. Germline V gives CDR1 SGDLS, CDR2 YYNGEE. The CDR3 spans 15 residues. The CDR3 is CASSVRGQGINEQFF. In DNA, the CDR3 is TGTGCCAGCAGCGTTCGGGGACAGGGGATAAATGAGCAGTTCTTC.